The present entry profiles one T cell receptor (beta chain) with its context. Its antigen is still unknown. The same CDR3 can be traced to other DNA sequences in this sample. The data originate from a study of cytomegalovirus exposure and HLA in healthy donors. Findings of the study overall: It was shown in a later analysis that HLA-associated TCR beta chains were more clonally expanded than other, equally common chains.

V shed 3 bases and J 1 base; nucleotides not matched to a gene: 6. This CDR3 comprises 15 residues. Looked up from germline, CDR1 is MGHRA and CDR2 is YSYEKL. Researchers ran the PCR with 60 Vbeta and 13 Jbeta primers. Here immunoSEQ multiplex PCR was the method, and the copy in TCRdb shows in-frame clones only, minus some. The repertoire holds about 210,000 clones, around 83% seen once, with about 9.4% in the top ten. This receptor was identified in a woman in her forties or fifties in good health and CMV-seropositive. V and J are TRBV4-1 and TRBJ2-7; 7 bases are shared with TRBD2. What was sequenced was PBMCs. CDR3: CASSQAAGQSYEQYF. The CDR3 DNA follows: TGCGCCAGCAGCCAGGCAGCGGGGCAGTCCTACGAGCAGTACTTC.